The entry below describes one T cell receptor beta chain. Its target is not known. The entry originates in a study of long-term antiretroviral therapy in people with HIV. Whole-study findings and limits: Documentation of ART adherence, viral resistance or therapy changes was absent. Collection of the blood took place between the mid-2000s and the late 2010s. The ART regimens in use then may have been less effective than current ones. Clonal expansions arising prior to ART prevailed in the repertoire at every time point.

Investigators performed immunoSEQ version v3.0 at survey level. The assay was immunoSEQ multiplex PCR, and TCRdb's table has in-frame clones only and misses some. The sample consists of tens of thousands of clones, more than 95% of them appearing once. Looked up from germline, CDR1 is MNHNS and CDR2 is SASEGT. Trimming removed 6 bases from V and 7 bases from J, with 11 bases in between. This CDR3 is built from 12 residues. This receptor was obtained from a man aged 25 to 45 with HIV. The material was unsorted PBMCs, obtained 6.9 years after starting antiretroviral therapy. This chain connects TRBV6-1 to TRBJ2-3, with D possibly called TRBD1 or TRBD2 (6 bases each). In nucleotides, the CDR3 is TGTGCCAGCAGGGAGGGGGTCAATACGCAGTATTTT. Its translation is CASREGVNTQYF.